The text below deals with one T cell receptor (beta chain). Its target is not known. As processed by the authors: Without quality scores, immunoSEQ junctional reads could not be filtered like full-length reads. Produced via immunoSEQ multiplex PCR; TCRdb's table is partial and in-frame only. D and trimming were read from the DNA, whereas the V and J calls and clone size are those reported in that table. The sample lists over 400,000 clones; over 75% were seen once. The data stem from a study of shared clonotypes between healthy human individuals. Regarding the study as a whole: The sampled material consisted only of blood, and tissue repertoires are likely to differ.

Looked up from germline, CDR1 is MNHEY and CDR2 is SMNVEV (reference sequence). The CDR3 spans 14 residues. With V trimmed by 3 bases and J by 2 bases, 3 bases remained unmatched. Study donors comprised healthy, HIV-negative adults devoid of recent acute infection or vaccination. Tens of millions of PBMCs supplied genomic DNA for unsorted samples. The clonotype was recovered from a woman aged 40 to 50 in good health. Some clones in this sample may be carry-over from other donors' samples. Input material: PBMCs. The chain employs TRBV27 and TRBJ2-5; 7 nucleotides match TRBD1. This CDR3 is CASSFWDRQETQYF. The CDR3 nucleotides are TGTGCCAGCAGTTTCTGGGACAGACAAGAGACCCAGTACTTC.